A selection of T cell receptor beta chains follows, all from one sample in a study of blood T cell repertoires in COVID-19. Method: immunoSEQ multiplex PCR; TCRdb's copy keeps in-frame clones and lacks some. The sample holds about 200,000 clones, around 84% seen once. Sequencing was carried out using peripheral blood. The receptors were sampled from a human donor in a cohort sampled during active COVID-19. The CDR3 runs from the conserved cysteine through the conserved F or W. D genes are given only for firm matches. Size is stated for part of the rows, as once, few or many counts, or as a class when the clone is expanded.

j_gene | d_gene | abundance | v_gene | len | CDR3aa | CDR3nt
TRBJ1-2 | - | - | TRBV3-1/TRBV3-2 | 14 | CASSQKGARNGYTF | TGTGCCAGCAGCCAAAAAGGGGCGCGGAATGGCTACACCTTC
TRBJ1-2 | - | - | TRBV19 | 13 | CASSIWAGSGYTF | TGTGCCAGTAGTATCTGGGCAGGGTCCGGCTACACCTTC
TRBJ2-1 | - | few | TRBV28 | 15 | CASNSQGGGHNEQFF | TGTGCCAGCAATAGCCAGGGGGGTGGACACAATGAGCAGTTCTTC
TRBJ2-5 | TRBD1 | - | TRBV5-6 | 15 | CASTPVGQGYETQYF | TGTGCCAGCACTCCTGTTGGACAGGGTTACGAGACCCAGTACTTC
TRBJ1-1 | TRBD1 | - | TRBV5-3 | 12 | CARTTGGSEAFF | TGTGCCAGAACCACAGGGGGCTCTGAAGCTTTCTTT
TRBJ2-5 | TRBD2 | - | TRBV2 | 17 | CASRGTSGRVRAETQYF | TGTGCCAGCAGAGGGACTAGCGGGAGGGTGAGGGCAGAGACCCAGTACTTC
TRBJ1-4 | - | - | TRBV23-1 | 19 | CASSQLDPHQGATNEKLFF | TGCGCCAGCAGTCAATTAGATCCCCATCAAGGAGCAACTAATGAAAAACTGTTTTTT
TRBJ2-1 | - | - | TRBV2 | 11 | CASTLSKRGIF | TGTGCCAGCACCCTATCTAAGCGAGGTATCTTC
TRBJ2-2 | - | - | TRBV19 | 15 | CASSTWDTDTGELFF | TGTGCCAGTAGTACCTGGGACACCGACACCGGGGAGCTGTTTTTT
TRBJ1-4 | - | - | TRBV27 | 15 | CASSFMAGTTEKLFF | TGTGCCAGCAGCTTCATGGCCGGGACAACCGAAAAACTGTTTTTT
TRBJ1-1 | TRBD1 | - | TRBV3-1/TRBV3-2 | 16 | CASSQNAGGFYTEAFF | TGTGCCAGCAGCCAAAACGCAGGGGGCTTTTACACTGAAGCTTTCTTT
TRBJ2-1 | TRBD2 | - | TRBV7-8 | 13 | CASSRLAGTEQFF | TGTGCCAGCAGCCGACTAGCGGGGACTGAGCAGTTCTTC
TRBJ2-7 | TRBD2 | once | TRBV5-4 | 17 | CASSLGLAGDFSYEQYF | TGTGCCAGCAGCCTGGGACTAGCGGGAGATTTTTCCTACGAGCAGTACTTC
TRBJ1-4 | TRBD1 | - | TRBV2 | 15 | CASSEGQGVGEKLFF | TGTGCCAGCAGTGAAGGGCAGGGGGTAGGAGAAAAACTGTTTTTT
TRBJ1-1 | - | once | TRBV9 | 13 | CASSVAGYTEAFF | TGTGCCAGCAGCGTAGCAGGGTACACTGAAGCTTTCTTT
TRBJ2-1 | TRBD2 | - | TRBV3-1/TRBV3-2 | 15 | CASSPERELRNEQFF | TGTGCCAGCAGCCCCGAGCGGGAGCTGCGGAATGAGCAGTTCTTC
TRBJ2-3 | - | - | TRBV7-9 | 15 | CASSRGTFGADTQYF | TGTGCCAGCAGCCGAGGGACTTTTGGGGCAGATACGCAGTATTTT
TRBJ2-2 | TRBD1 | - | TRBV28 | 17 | CASSRTGGVPNTGELFF | TGTGCCAGCAGTCGGACAGGGGGCGTCCCGAACACCGGGGAGCTGTTTTTT
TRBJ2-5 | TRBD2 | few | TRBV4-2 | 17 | CASSQGGWTSGAETQYF | TGTGCCAGCAGCCAGGGGGGTTGGACTAGCGGGGCCGAGACCCAGTACTTC
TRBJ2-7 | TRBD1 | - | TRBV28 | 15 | CASNPGTGVSNEQYF | TGTGCCAGCAACCCCGGGACAGGGGTCTCCAACGAGCAGTACTTC
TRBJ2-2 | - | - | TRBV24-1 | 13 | CATSGGNTGELFF | TGTGCCACCAGCGGGGGAAACACCGGGGAGCTGTTTTTT
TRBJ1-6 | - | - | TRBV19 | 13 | CATGDRTNSPLHF | TGTGCCACCGGAGACAGGACCAATTCACCCCTCCACTTT
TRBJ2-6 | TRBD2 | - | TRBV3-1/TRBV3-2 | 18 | CASSRGLAGVSGANVLTF | TGTGCCAGCAGCCGAGGACTAGCGGGGGTCTCTGGGGCCAACGTCCTGACTTTC
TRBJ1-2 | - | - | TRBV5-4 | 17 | CASSLGLRGGTLNGYTF | TGTGCCAGCAGCTTGGGGCTTCGGGGGGGGACGCTCAATGGCTACACCTTC
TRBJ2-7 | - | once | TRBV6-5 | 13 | CASQRGQGNEQYF | TGTGCCAGCCAGAGAGGGCAGGGGAACGAGCAGTACTTC
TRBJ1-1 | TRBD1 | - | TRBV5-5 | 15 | CASSYRDRVNTEAFF | TGTGCCAGCAGCTACCGGGACAGGGTGAACACTGAAGCTTTCTTT
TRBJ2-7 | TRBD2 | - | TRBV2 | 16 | CASTRLAGGSSYEQYF | TGTGCCAGCACAAGACTAGCGGGAGGGTCTTCCTACGAGCAGTACTTC
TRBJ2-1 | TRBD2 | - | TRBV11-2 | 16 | CASSLELAGGPNEQFF | TGTGCCAGCAGCTTAGAACTAGCGGGAGGGCCGAATGAGCAGTTCTTC
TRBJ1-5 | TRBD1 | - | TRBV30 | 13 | CAWSTGDGQPQHF | TGTGCCTGGAGTACAGGGGACGGGCAGCCCCAGCATTTT
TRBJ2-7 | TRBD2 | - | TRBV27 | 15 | CASSARLAGVYEQYF | TGTGCCAGCTCCGCTAGACTAGCGGGAGTCTACGAGCAGTACTTC
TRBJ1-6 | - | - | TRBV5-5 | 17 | CASSLYLDSFPDSPLHF | TGTGCCAGCAGCTTGTACTTGGACAGCTTCCCCGATTCACCCCTCCACTTT
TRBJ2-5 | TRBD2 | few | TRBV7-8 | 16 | CASSLVRTSRLETQYF | TGTGCCAGCAGCTTAGTGAGGACTAGCCGCCTAGAGACCCAGTACTTC
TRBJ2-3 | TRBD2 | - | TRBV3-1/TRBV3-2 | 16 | CASSPGLAGGGNTQYF | TGTGCCAGCAGCCCCGGGCTAGCGGGAGGTGGGAATACGCAGTATTTT
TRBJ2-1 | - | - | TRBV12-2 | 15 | CASRLVGSRPIEQFF | TGTGCAAGTCGCTTAGTCGGGAGTAGGCCCATCGAGCAGTTCTTC
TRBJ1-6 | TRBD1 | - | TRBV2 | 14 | CASRRDRGGSPLHF | TGTGCCAGCAGGAGGGACAGGGGAGGTTCACCCCTCCACTTT
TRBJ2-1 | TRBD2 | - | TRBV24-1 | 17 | CATSDFGTSGLYNEQFF | TGTGCCACCAGTGATTTCGGGACTAGCGGGCTCTACAATGAGCAGTTCTTC
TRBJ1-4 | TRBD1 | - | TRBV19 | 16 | CASSGTAFLANEKLFF | TGTGCCAGTAGCGGGACAGCTTTCCTGGCTAATGAAAAACTGTTTTTT
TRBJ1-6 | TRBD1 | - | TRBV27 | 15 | CASSGETGGPMVLHF | TGTGCCAGCAGTGGGGAGACAGGGGGTCCAATGGTCCTCCACTTT
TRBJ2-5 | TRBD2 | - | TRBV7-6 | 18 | CASSPWTSGGGVAETQYF | TGTGCCAGCAGCCCCTGGACTAGCGGGGGTGGGGTCGCGGAGACCCAGTACTTC
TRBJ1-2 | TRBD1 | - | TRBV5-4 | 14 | CASSWGQAIYGYTF | TGTGCCAGCAGCTGGGGACAGGCTATCTATGGCTACACCTTC
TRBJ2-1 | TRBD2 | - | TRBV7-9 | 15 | CASSTTSGHYNEQFF | TGTGCCAGCAGCACGACTAGCGGACACTACAATGAGCAGTTCTTC
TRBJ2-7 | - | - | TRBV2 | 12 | CASRDTIYEQYF | TGTGCCAGCAGGGACACGATATACGAGCAGTACTTC
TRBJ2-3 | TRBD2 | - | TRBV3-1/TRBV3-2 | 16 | CASSPTSGRATDTQYF | TGTGCCAGCAGCCCGACTAGCGGGAGGGCTACAGATACGCAGTATTTT
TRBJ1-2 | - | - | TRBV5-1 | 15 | CASSLVGIQDYGYTF | TGCGCCAGCAGCTTGGTGGGGATACAGGACTATGGCTACACCTTC
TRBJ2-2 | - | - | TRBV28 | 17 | CASSLYPRMSGTGELFF | TGTGCCAGCAGTTTATACCCACGGATGTCGGGCACCGGGGAGCTGTTTTTT